A selection of T cell receptor beta chains follows, all from one sample in a study of early T cells in non-severe SARS-CoV-2 infection. TCRdb analysed the 5' RACE reads with MiXCR anew, one entry per CDR3 protein. The table lists tens of thousands of distinct CDR3 sequences, 5.8% of them singletons. The sequenced material came from whole blood. Receptors were obtained from an adult who was a healthcare worker with PCR-confirmed SARS-CoV-2 infection or an uninfected control (not recorded which). The CDR3 runs from the conserved cysteine through the conserved F or W.

TRBV6-2/TRBV6-3	TRBJ2-2	CASSYDPGLAGRSTGELFF
TRBV7-8	TRBJ2-5	CASSLGQQSRGAQETQYF
TRBV20-1	TRBJ2-2	CSARDLRGERTGELFF
TRBV12-3/TRBV12-4	TRBJ2-7	CASSFSSPTQYEQYF
TRBV12-3/TRBV12-4	TRBJ1-5	CASTLAGPQWPQHF
TRBV12-3/TRBV12-4	TRBJ2-1	CASSPATSGILSYNEQFF
TRBV7-3	TRBJ1-2	CASSPGPGEEGYTF
TRBV7-6	TRBJ2-1	CASSPGTNSYNEQFF
TRBV7-9	TRBJ2-5	CASSSGTAGRTQYF
TRBV6-6	TRBJ2-1	CASSYGSSGNEQFF
TRBV5-5	TRBJ2-1	CASSMSRGQGNNEQFF
TRBV19	TRBJ1-5	CASSRRQGGGQPQHF
TRBV5-8	TRBJ2-7	CASSPYLSSGSPGEQYF
TRBV18	TRBJ2-1	CASSPPAGANYNEQFF
TRBV11-2	TRBJ1-2	CASSQDRGRGYTF
TRBV7-9	TRBJ1-4	CASSFDGGRTNEKLFF
TRBV25-1	TRBJ2-4	CASSDGSGELAKNIQYF
TRBV29-1	TRBJ2-1	CSFRDGPFNEQFF
TRBV9	TRBJ2-2	CASSVGQLYTGELFF
TRBV29-1	TRBJ2-3	CSVSGGQGTDTQYF
TRBV12-3/TRBV12-4	TRBJ2-3	CASNPGLRTDTQYF
TRBV20-1	TRBJ1-2	CSARSTGGTINYGYTF
TRBV7-3	TRBJ1-1	CASSLQGETEVFF
TRBV7-2	TRBJ1-3	CASSLAGRAAGTIYF
TRBV9	TRBJ2-2	CASSRGPSPNTGELFF
TRBV24-1	TRBJ2-3	CATSDLQGGTDTQYF
TRBV6-5	TRBJ2-4	CASSRDSVNIQYF
TRBV5-1	TRBJ2-5	CASSLAGSSRAETQYF
TRBV12-3/TRBV12-4	TRBJ1-5	CASSFGTGAQPQHF
TRBV5-4	TRBJ2-7	CASSVESLANEQYF
TRBV20-1	TRBJ2-1	CSASPTGTGNNEQFF
TRBV4-2	TRBJ2-3	CASSRRPSAVITDTQYF
TRBV27	TRBJ2-1	CASSSTGEQFF
TRBV10-1	TRBJ1-1	CASSPRTGGGTLKLFF
TRBV4-3	TRBJ2-4	CASSQRGLADMKNIQYF
TRBV9	TRBJ1-4	CASSVEDSRREKLFF
TRBV6-5	TRBJ2-2	CASSPLSSINTGELFF
TRBV11-1	TRBJ1-1	CASSLDRVGTEAFF
TRBV20-1	TRBJ2-1	CSARAGLAGGNEQFF
TRBV27	TRBJ2-7	CASSLGDGSYEQYF
TRBV18	TRBJ2-7	CASSPTGHTSGGYEQYF
TRBV15	TRBJ1-2	CATSRGWGGIEDYGYTF